A selection of T cell receptor beta chains follows, all from one sample in a study of spatial heterogeneity in lung cancer. TCRdb independently ran MiXCR on the 5' RACE reads; one entry per CDR3 protein. The data contain roughly 49,000 distinct CDR3 sequences, approximately 7% of them singletons. The sample consisted of PBMCs, taken at surgery. Source of these receptors: a female donor with early-stage non-small cell lung cancer. Each CDR3 is given with its conserved first and last residue. Fields, in order: V gene, D gene, clone size, J gene, CDR3 protein, CDR3 DNA. A D gene is named only where the DNA matches it firmly. Size is stated for part of the rows, as once, few or many counts, or as a class when the clone is expanded.

TRBV29-1	TRBD1	many	TRBJ2-7	CSVEGWGPGQPYEQYF	TGCAGCGTTGAAGGGTGGGGACCGGGACAGCCTTACGAGCAGTACTTC
TRBV20-1	.	many	TRBJ2-2	CSARGADFTGELFF	TGCAGTGCTAGAGGAGCGGACTTCACCGGGGAGCTGTTTTTT
TRBV19	.	.	TRBJ2-5	CASSWAGGETQYF	TGTGCCAGTAGTTGGGCGGGTGGGGAGACCCAGTACTTC
TRBV6-2/TRBV6-3	.	many	TRBJ2-2	CASSSHSGARGGELFF	TGTGCCAGCAGTTCACACTCCGGGGCCAGGGGCGGGGAGCTGTTTTTT
TRBV29-1	.	many	TRBJ1-4	CSVVGTPNEKLFF	TGCAGCGTTGTCGGGACACCTAATGAAAAACTGTTTTTT
TRBV12-3/TRBV12-4	TRBD2	few	TRBJ2-3	CASSPGTSGATDTQYF	TGTGCCAGCAGCCCCGGGACTAGCGGGGCTACAGATACGCAGTATTTT
TRBV4-3	TRBD2	.	TRBJ2-5	CASSGLAGQETQYF	TGCGCCAGTTCGGGACTAGCGGGTCAAGAGACCCAGTACTTC
TRBV11-2	.	many	TRBJ2-7	CASTSWENYEQYF	TGTGCCAGCACCAGTTGGGAAAACTACGAGCAGTACTTC
TRBV12-3/TRBV12-4	.	many	TRBJ1-4	CASSLGVQGEKLFF	TGTGCCAGCAGTTTGGGGGTACAGGGTGAAAAACTGTTTTTT
TRBV19	.	few	TRBJ2-2	CASSIEETGELFF	TGTGCCAGTAGTATAGAAGAGACCGGGGAGCTGTTTTTT
TRBV5-1	TRBD2	.	TRBJ2-3	CASSTLASGHTDTQYF	TGCGCCAGCAGCACTCTGGCTAGCGGGCACACAGATACGCAGTATTTT
TRBV5-1	TRBD2	few	TRBJ2-5	CASSLDTTSGGIGGTQYF	TGCGCCAGCAGCTTGGATACCACTAGCGGGGGGATAGGAGGGACCCAGTACTTC
TRBV11-2	.	many	TRBJ2-7	CASSLDPGASYEQYF	TGTGCCAGCAGCTTAGACCCGGGGGCCTCCTACGAGCAGTACTTC
TRBV20-1	TRBD2	once	TRBJ2-3	CSAASPLAGYTDTQYF	TGCAGTGCCGCTTCCCCCCTAGCGGGGTACACAGATACGCAGTATTTT
TRBV28	.	many	TRBJ1-5	CASSLGQPQHF	TGTGCCAGCAGTTTAGGTCAGCCCCAGCATTTT
TRBV28	TRBD2	many	TRBJ2-3	CASSPAGGPADTQYF	TGTGCCAGCAGTCCAGCGGGGGGGCCTGCAGATACGCAGTATTTT
TRBV6-6	.	many	TRBJ1-5	CASSPWAINQPQHF	TGTGCCAGCAGTCCCTGGGCAATAAATCAGCCCCAGCATTTT
TRBV7-6	TRBD1	.	TRBJ1-4	CASSFLAGQGFQKLFF	TGTGCCAGCAGCTTTTTGGCGGGACAGGGTTTTCAAAAACTGTTTTTT
TRBV28	TRBD2	few	TRBJ2-1	CASSLRSPGLAGYNEQFF	TGTGCCAGCAGTCTTCGATCACCGGGACTAGCGGGGTACAATGAGCAGTTCTTC
TRBV3-1	.	many	TRBJ2-3	CASSQGPVGESTDTQYF	TGTGCCAGCAGCCAAGGGCCTGTCGGGGAGAGCACAGATACGCAGTATTTT
TRBV28	.	many	TRBJ2-7	CASSLDNYEQYF	TGTGCCAGCAGTTTAGACAACTACGAGCAGTACTTC
TRBV12-3/TRBV12-4	.	few	TRBJ2-2	CASSLLTGELFF	TGTGCCAGCAGTTTATTAACCGGGGAGCTGTTTTTT
TRBV18	.	many	TRBJ1-2	CASSPDRVGYTF	TGTGCCAGCTCACCCGACCGAGTAGGCTACACCTTC
TRBV6-5	.	few	TRBJ2-1	CASSYGGARYNEQFF	TGTGCCAGCAGTTACGGGGGGGCCCGATACAATGAGCAGTTCTTC
TRBV20-1	.	many	TRBJ2-7	CSARPGDEQYF	TGCAGTGCTAGGCCAGGGGACGAGCAGTACTTC
TRBV7-2	.	.	TRBJ2-5	CASSSRWQETQYF	TGTGCCAGCAGCTCGCGGTGGCAAGAGACCCAGTACTTC
TRBV12-3/TRBV12-4	.	.	TRBJ2-1	CASSFVTSGREQFF	TGTGCCAGCAGTTTTGTAACCAGCGGCCGGGAGCAGTTCTTC
TRBV2	.	many	TRBJ2-2	CASSELGATGELFF	TGTGCCAGCAGTGAGCTGGGGGCCACCGGGGAGCTGTTTTTT
TRBV20-1	.	many	TRBJ2-3	CSGELATDTQYF	TGCAGTGGAGAGCTAGCCACAGATACGCAGTATTTT
TRBV2	TRBD1	many	TRBJ1-5	CASSEYRGPNQPQHF	TGTGCCAGCAGTGAATACAGGGGGCCCAATCAGCCCCAGCATTTT
TRBV20-1	TRBD1	many	TRBJ2-2	CSARRTGGTGELFF	TGCAGTGCTAGGCGGACAGGGGGTACGGGGGAGCTGTTTTTT
TRBV7-8	.	many	TRBJ2-3	CASSLVSARGNTQYF	TGTGCCAGCAGCTTAGTTTCAGCCCGGGGAAATACGCAGTATTTT
TRBV6-5	.	few	TRBJ2-7	CASSYGGRGYEQYF	TGTGCCAGCAGTTACGGGGGGCGCGGCTACGAGCAGTACTTC
TRBV7-2	TRBD2	many	TRBJ2-5	CASSLALAGAGETQYF	TGTGCCAGCAGCTTAGCGCTAGCGGGGGCCGGAGAGACCCAGTACTTC
TRBV20-1	.	many	TRBJ2-7	CSARASSYEQYF	TGCAGTGCTAGGGCTAGCAGCTACGAGCAGTACTTC
TRBV7-9	.	many	TRBJ1-4	CASSLDLEEKLFF	TGTGCCAGCAGCTTAGACCTGGAGGAAAAACTGTTTTTT
TRBV6-2/TRBV6-3	.	few	TRBJ2-2	CASTQGHTGELFF	TGTGCCAGCACCCAGGGGCACACCGGGGAGCTGTTTTTT
TRBV27	TRBD2	.	TRBJ2-3	CASSRGGGTDTQYF	TGTGCCAGCTCGAGGGGAGGGGGCACAGATACGCAGTATTTT
TRBV20-1	.	many	TRBJ2-1	CSARDTTRQYEQFF	TGCAGTGCTAGGGACACCACACGACAGTATGAGCAGTTCTTC